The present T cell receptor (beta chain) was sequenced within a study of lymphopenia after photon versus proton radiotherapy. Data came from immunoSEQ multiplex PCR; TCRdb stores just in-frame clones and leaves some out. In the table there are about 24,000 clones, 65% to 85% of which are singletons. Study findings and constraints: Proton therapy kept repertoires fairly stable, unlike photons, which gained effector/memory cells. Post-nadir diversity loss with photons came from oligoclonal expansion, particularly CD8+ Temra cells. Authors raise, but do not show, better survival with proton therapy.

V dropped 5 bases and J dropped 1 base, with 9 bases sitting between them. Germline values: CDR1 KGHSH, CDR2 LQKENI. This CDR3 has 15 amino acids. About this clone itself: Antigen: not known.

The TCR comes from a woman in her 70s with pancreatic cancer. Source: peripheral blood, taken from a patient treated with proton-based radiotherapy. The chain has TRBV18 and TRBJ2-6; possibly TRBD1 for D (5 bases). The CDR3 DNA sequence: TGTGCCAGCTCAGAGACAGAATCTGGGGCCAACGTCCTGACTTTC. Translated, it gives CASSETESGANVLTF. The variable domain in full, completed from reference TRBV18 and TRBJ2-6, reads NAGVMQNPRHLVRRRGQEARLRCSPMKGHSHVYWYRQLPEEGLKFMVYLQKENIIDESGMPKERFSAEFPKEGPSILRIQQVVRGDSAAYFCASSETESGANVLTFGAGSRLTVL.